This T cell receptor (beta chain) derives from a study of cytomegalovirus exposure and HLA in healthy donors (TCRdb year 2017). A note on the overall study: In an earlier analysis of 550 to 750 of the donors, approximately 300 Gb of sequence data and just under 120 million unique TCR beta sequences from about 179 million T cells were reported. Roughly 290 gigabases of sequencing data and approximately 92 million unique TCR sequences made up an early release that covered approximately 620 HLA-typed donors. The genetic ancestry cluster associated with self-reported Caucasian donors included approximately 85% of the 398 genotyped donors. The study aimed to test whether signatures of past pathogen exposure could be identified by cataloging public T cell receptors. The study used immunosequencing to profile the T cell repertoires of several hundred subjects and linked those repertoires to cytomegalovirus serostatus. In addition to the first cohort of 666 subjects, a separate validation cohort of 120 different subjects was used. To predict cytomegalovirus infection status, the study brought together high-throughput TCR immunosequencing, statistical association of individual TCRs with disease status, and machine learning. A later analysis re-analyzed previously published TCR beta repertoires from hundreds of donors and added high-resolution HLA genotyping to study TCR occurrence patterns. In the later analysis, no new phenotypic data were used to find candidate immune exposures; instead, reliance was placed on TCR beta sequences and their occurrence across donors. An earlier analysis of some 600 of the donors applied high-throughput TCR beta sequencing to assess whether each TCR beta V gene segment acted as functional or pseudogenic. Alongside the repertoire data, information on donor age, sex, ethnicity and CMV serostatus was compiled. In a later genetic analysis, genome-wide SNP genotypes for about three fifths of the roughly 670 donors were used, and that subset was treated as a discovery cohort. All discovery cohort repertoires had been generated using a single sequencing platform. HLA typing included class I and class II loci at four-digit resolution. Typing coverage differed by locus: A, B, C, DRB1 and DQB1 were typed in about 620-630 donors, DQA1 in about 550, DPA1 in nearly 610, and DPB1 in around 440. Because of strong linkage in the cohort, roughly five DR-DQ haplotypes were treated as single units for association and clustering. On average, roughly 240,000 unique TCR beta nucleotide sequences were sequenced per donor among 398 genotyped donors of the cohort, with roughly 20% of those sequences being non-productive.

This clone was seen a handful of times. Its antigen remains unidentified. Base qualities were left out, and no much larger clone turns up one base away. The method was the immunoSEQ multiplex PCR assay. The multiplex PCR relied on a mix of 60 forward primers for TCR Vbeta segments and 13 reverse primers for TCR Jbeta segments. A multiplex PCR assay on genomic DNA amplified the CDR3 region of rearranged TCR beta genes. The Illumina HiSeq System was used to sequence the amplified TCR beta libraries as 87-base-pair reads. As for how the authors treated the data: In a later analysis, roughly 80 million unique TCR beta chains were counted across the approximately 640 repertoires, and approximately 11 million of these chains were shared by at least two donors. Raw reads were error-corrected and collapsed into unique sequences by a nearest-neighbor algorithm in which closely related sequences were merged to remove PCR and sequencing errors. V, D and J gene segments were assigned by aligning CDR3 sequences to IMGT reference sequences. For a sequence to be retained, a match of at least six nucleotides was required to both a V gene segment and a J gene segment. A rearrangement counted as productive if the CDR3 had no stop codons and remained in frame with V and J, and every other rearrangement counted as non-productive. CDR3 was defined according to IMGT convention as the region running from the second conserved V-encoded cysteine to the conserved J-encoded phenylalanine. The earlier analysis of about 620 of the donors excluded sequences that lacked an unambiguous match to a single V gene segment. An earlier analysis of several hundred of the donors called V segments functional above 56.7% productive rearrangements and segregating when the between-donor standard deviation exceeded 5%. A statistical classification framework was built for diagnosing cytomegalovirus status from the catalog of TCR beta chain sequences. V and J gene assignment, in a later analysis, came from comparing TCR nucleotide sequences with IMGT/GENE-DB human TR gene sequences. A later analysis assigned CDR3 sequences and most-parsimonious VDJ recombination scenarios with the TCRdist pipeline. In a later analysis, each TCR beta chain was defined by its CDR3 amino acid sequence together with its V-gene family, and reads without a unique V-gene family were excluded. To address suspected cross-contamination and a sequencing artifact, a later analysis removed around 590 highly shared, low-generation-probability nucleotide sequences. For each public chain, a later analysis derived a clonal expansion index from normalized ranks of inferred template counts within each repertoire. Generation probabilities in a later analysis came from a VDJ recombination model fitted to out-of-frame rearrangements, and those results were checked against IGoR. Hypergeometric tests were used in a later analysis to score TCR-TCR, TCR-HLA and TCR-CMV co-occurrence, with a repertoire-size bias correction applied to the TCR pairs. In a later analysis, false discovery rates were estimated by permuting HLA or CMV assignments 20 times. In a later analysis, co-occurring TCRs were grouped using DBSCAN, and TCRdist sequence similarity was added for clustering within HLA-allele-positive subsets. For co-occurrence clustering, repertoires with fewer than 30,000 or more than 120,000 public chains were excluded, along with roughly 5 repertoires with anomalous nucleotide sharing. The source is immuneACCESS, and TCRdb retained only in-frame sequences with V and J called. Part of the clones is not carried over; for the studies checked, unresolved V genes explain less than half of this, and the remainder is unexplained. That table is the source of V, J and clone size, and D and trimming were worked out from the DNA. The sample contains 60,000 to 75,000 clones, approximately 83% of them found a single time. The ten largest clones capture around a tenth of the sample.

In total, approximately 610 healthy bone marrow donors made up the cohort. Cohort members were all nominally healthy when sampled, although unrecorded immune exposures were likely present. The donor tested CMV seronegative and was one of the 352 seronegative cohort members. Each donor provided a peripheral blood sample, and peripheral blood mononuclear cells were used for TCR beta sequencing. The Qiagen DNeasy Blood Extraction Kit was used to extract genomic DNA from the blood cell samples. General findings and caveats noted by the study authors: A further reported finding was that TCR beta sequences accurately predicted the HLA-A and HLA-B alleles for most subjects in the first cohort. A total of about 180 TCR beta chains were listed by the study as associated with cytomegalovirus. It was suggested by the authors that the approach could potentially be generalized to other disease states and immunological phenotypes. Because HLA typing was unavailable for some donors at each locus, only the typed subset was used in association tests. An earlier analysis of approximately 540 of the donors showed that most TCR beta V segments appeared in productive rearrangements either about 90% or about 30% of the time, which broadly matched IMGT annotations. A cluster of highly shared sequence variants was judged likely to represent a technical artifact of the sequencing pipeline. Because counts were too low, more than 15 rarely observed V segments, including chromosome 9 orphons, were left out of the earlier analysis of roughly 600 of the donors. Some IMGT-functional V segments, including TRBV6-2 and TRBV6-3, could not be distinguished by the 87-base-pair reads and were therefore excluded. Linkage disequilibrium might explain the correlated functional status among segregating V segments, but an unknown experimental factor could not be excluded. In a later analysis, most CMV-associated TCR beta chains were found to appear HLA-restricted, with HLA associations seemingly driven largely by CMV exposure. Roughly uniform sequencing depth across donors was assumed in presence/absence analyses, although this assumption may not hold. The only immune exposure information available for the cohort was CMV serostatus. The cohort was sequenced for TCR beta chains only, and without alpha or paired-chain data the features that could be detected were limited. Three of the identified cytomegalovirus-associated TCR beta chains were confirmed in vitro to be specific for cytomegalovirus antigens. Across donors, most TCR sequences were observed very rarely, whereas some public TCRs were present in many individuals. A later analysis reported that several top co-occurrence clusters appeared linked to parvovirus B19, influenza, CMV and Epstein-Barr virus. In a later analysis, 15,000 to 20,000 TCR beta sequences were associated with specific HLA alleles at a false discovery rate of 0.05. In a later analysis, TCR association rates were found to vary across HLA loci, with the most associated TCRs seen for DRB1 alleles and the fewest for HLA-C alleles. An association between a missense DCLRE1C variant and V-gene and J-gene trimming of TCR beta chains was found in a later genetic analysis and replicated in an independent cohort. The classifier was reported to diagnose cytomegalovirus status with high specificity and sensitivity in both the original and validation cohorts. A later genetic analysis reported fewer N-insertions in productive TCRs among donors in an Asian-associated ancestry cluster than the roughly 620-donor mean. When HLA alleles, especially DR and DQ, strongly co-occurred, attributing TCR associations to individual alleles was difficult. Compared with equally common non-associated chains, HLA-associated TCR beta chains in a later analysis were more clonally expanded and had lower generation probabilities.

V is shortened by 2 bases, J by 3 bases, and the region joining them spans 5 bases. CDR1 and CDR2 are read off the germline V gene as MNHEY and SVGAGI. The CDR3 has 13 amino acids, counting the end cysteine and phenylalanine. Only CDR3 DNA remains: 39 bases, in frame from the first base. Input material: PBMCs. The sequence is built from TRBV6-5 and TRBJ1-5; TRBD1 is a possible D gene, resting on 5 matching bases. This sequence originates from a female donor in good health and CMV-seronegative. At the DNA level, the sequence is TGTGCCAGCAGTTACGGGGCCAATCAGCCCCAGCATTTT. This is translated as CASSYGANQPQHF.